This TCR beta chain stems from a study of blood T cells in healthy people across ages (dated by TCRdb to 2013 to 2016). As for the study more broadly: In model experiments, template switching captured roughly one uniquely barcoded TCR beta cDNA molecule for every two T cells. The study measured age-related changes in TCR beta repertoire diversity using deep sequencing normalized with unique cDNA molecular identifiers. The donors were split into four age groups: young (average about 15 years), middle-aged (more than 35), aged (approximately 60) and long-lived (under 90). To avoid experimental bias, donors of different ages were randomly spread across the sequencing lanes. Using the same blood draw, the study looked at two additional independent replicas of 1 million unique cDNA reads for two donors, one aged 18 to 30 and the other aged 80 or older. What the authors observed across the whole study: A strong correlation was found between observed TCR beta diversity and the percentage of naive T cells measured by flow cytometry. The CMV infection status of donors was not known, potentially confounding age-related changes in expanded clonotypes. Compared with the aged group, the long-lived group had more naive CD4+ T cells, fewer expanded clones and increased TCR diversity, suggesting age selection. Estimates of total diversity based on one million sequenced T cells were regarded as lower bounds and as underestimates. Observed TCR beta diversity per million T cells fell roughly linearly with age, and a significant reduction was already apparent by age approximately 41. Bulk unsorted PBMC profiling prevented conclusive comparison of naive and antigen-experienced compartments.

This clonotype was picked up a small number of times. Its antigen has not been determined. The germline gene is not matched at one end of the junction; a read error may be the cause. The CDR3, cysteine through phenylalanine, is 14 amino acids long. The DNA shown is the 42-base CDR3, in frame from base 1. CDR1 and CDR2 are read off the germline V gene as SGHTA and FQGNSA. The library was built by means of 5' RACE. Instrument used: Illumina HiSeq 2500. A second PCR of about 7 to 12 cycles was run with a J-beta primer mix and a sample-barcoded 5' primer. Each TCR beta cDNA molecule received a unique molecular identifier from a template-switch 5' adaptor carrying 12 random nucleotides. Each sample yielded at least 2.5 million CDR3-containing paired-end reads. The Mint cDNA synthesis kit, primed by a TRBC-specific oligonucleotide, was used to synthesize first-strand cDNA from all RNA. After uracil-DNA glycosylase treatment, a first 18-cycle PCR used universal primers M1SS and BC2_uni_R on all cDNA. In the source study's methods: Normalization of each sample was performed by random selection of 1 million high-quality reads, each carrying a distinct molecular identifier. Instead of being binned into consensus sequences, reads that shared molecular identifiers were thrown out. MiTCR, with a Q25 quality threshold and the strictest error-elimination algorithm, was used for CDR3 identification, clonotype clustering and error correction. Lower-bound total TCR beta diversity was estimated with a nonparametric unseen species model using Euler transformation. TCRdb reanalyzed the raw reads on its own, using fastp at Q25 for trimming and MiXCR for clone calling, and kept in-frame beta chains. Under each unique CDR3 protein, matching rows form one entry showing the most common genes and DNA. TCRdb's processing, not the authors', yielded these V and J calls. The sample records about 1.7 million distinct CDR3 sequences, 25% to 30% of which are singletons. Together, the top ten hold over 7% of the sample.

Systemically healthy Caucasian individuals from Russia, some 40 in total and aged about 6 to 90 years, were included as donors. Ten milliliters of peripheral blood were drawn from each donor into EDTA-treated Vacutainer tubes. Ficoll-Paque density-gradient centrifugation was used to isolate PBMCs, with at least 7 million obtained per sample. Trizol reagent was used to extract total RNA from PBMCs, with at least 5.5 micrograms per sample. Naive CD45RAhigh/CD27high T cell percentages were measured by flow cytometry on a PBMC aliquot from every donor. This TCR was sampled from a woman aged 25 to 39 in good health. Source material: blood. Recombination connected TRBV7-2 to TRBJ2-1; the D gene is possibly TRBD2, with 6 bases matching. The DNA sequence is TGTGCCAGCAGTTTAGGTCTAGCGAACAATGAGCAGTTCTTC. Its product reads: CASSLGLANNEQFF.